This entry describes one TCR beta chain. The sample comes from a study of control samples from healthy donors and cancer patients. Clones were sequenced by immunoSEQ multiplex PCR, and TCRdb holds only the in-frame ones, with some missing. The sample yields approximately 86,000 clones, over 75% seen once. Germline CDR1 GTSNPN, CDR2 SVGIG (reference sequence). The CDR3 runs to 12 residues. Trimming took 1 base from V and 6 from J, leaving 7 bases between them. The chain links TRBV30 to TRBJ2-1; weak D call: TRBD1 (6 bases). Specimen: blood. The TCR comes from a woman aged 40-49 years in good health. Written as DNA, the CDR3 is TGTGCCTGGAGTGGACAGGCCAATGAGCAGTTCTTC. Translated: CAWSGQANEQFF.